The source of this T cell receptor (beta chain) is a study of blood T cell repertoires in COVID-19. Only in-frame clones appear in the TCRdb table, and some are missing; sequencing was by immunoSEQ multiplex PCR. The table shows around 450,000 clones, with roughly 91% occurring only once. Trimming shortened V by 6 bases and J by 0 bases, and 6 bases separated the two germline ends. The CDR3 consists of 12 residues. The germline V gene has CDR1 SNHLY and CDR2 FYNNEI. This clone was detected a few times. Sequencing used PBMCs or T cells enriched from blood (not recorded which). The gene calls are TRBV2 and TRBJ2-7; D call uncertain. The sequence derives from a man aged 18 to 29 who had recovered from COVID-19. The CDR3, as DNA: TGTGCCAGCAGGAGAGACTCCTACGAGCAGTACTTC. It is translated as CASRRDSYEQYF.